The sequence of this T cell receptor beta chain was determined in a study of T cell responses to AZD1222 COVID-19 vaccine. About the study: Some second doses came at about 4 weeks and others at about 12 weeks; these were pooled.

Germline assignment: CDR1 LGHDT and CDR2 YNNKEL (reference sequence). The CDR3 consists of 13 residues. The V end was cut by 1 base, the J end by 6 bases, with 6 bases between. Study results and caveats: Across spike, vaccine-associated CD4 TCRs were found, dominant at 160-218 and 743-854. Unmutated variant regions reportedly attract nearly half of all spike-specific TCRs. Donors were mostly white British, more females; clonal diversity possibly underestimated.

Libraries were prepared by immunoSEQ multiplex PCR; TCRdb keeps only in-frame clonotypes and omits some of them. Of under 150,000 clones listed, around 90% are singletons. This clone was picked up a small number of times. As yet, its antigen is unknown. This chain links TRBV3-1 (or the pseudogene TRBV3-2) with TRBJ2-2; D remains unclear. The receptor comes from an adult in good health. Sequenced material: peripheral blood, taken on day 0 of AZD1222 vaccination. The chain's CDR3 is CASSQVNPGELFF. The CDR3 DNA reads TGTGCCAGCAGCCAAGTAAACCCCGGGGAGCTGTTTTTT.